This TCR beta chain was observed in a study of read filtering for tumor transcriptome and immune sequencing. Study details: After DNase treatment, RNA was made into whole-transcriptome libraries. Study results and limitations: In IR-seq, single-read clonotypes were around 80% of clonotypes but approximately 3.5% of reads.

V lost 7 bases and J lost 4, with 9 bases in between. The CDR3 contains 12 residues. A note on this clonotype: What it recognizes is unknown.

Molecular barcoded adaptors covering alpha/delta and beta/gamma chains were used on approximately 440 ng RNA. TCRdb re-called the reads with MiXCR, one entry per CDR3 protein. The sample has some 19,000 distinct CDR3 sequences; approximately 20% are singletons. This TCR came from a donor over 35 with multiple myeloma. This chain connects TRBV12-3 or TRBV12-4 to TRBJ2-3; no reliable D call. Input material: a population of CD138-negative cells sorted from bone marrow. The CDR3 bases are TGTGCCAGCACTCGGACCCCAGATACGCAGTATTTT. It encodes CASTRTPDTQYF.